This TCR beta chain appears in the sequencing data of a study of Ad26.COV2.S vaccination and SARS-CoV-2 variants. Assay: immunoSEQ multiplex PCR; the TCRdb copy retains only in-frame clones and omits some. This table holds about 480,000 clones, around 85% found once. This sample's treatment: over 15 received Ad26.COV2.S at low or high dose, single or two shots; a few received placebo; per-sample allocation not given. Samples came from day 63 after the first vaccine or placebo injection. The donor's status was that of an adult aged 18-55 years in Boston. Trimming shortened V by 3 bases and J by 0 bases, and 19 bases separated the two germline ends. The CDR3 runs 18 residues. Germline CDR1 and CDR2: LGHNA and YSLEER. This clone was recorded once.

The TCR originated in a person aged 18-60 years who received the Ad26.COV2.S COVID-19 vaccine or a placebo. The sample was peripheral blood, taken in a trial of Ad26.COV2.S vaccine versus placebo. This chain connects TRBV4-3 to TRBJ2-3, with D possibly matching TRBD2 (6 bases). CDR3 region: CASSQEPRRAVSTDTQYF. DNA for the CDR3: TGCGCCAGCAGCCAGGAACCCCGGAGGGCCGTCAGCACAGATACGCAGTATTTT.